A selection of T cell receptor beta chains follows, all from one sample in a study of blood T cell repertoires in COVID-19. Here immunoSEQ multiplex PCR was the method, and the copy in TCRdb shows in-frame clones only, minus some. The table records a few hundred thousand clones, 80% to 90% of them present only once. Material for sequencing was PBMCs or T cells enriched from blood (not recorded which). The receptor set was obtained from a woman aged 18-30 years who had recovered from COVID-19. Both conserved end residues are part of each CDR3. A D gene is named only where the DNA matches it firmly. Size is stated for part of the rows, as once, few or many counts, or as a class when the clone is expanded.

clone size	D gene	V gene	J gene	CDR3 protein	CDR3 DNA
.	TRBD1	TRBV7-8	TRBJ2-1	CASSLGQGLGNEQFF	TGTGCCAGCAGCTTGGGACAGGGGCTAGGCAATGAGCAGTTCTTC
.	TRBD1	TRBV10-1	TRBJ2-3	CASSEGQGSDTQYF	TGCGCCAGCAGTGAGGGACAGGGTTCAGATACGCAGTATTTT
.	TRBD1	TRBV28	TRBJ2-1	CASSSPGQSRGEQFF	TGTGCCAGCAGTAGTCCGGGACAGTCGAGGGGAGAGCAGTTCTTC
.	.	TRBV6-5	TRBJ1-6	CASGRDGYSPLHF	TGTGCCAGCGGGAGGGATGGGTATTCACCCCTCCACTTT
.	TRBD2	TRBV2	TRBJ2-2	CASSAGTSRAGELFF	TGTGCCAGCAGTGCGGGGACTAGTAGGGCCGGGGAGCTGTTTTTT
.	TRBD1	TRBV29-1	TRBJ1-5	CSVTGQGGQPQHF	TGCAGCGTTACCGGACAGGGTGGTCAGCCCCAGCATTTT
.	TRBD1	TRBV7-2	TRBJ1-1	CASSSPGTGGANEAFF	TGTGCCAGCAGCTCTCCCGGGACAGGGGGCGCAAATGAAGCTTTCTTT
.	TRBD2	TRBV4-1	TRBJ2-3	CASSQDSGTRADTQYF	TGCGCCAGCAGCCAGGACTCCGGGACTAGAGCAGACACGCAGTATTTT
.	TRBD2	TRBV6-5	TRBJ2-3	CASSFQAGGTDTQYF	TGTGCCAGCAGTTTCCAAGCGGGGGGCACAGATACGCAGTATTTT
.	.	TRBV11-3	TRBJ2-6	CASSQGGANVLTF	TGTGCCAGCAGTCAGGGTGGGGCCAACGTCCTGACTTTC
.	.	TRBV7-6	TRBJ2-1	CASSLGGPSQFF	TGTGCCAGCAGCTTAGGAGGTCCCTCGCAGTTCTTC
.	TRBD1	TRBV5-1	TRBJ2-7	CASSVTGEIHEQYF	TGCGCCAGCAGCGTTACAGGGGAAATCCACGAGCAGTACTTC
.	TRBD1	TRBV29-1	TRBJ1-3	CSAGTGDGNTIYF	TGCAGCGCTGGGACAGGGGATGGAAACACCATATATTTT
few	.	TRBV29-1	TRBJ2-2	CSVAPGVNTGELFF	TGCAGCGTTGCCCCGGGAGTTAACACCGGGGAGCTGTTTTTT
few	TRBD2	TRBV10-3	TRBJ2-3	CAISAPGGGTDTQYF	TGTGCCATCAGTGCCCCGGGGGGGGGCACAGATACGCAGTATTTT
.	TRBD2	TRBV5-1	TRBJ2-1	CASSQSSGRGDEQFF	TGCGCCAGCAGCCAGTCTAGCGGGAGAGGAGATGAGCAGTTCTTC
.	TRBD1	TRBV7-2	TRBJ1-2	CASSLEQGARYYGYTF	TGTGCCAGCAGCTTAGAACAGGGGGCGCGATATTATGGCTACACCTTC
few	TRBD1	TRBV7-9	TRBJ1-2	CASSLVGTGGYGYTF	TGTGCCAGCAGCTTAGTAGGGACAGGCGGGTATGGCTACACCTTC
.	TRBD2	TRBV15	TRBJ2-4	CATSGFGRWAKNIQYF	TGTGCCACCAGCGGGTTCGGGAGGTGGGCCAAAAACATTCAGTACTTC
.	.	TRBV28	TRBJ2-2	CASRPTRAGRRGELFF	TGTGCCAGCAGACCGACTAGGGCGGGGCGAAGGGGGGAGCTGTTTTTT
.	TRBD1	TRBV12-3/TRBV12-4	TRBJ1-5	CASSLARGQPQHF	TGTGCCAGCAGTTTGGCCAGGGGGCAGCCCCAGCATTTT
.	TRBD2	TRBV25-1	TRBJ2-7	CASSAGGASGAYEQYF	TGTGCCAGCAGTGCCGGGGGGGCTAGCGGGGCCTACGAGCAGTACTTC
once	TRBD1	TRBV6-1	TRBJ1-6	CASSETGSSYNSPLHF	TGTGCCAGCAGTGAGACAGGGAGCTCCTATAATTCACCCCTCCACTTT
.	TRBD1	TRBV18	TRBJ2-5	CASSPNRDSQETQYF	TGTGCCAGCTCACCAAACCGGGACAGCCAAGAGACCCAGTACTTC
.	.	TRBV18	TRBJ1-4	CASSPRGQVEKLFF	TGTGCCAGCTCACCACGGGGGCAGGTTGAAAAACTGTTTTTT
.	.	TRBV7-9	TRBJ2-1	CASSPRGAHEQFF	TGTGCCAGCAGCCCCCGGGGGGCTCATGAGCAGTTCTTC
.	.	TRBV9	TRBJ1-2	CASLGGPGYGYTF	TGTGCCAGCCTGGGGGGGCCGGGCTATGGCTACACCTTC
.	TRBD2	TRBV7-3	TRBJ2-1	CASSSGVGIGLAGGNEQFF	TGTGCCAGCAGCTCAGGGGTTGGCATTGGACTAGCGGGGGGCAATGAGCAGTTCTTC
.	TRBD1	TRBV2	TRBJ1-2	CATKTGANYGYTF	TGTGCCACCAAGACAGGGGCTAACTATGGCTACACCTTC
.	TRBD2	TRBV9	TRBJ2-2	CASSVEATRTSDGELFF	TGTGCCAGCAGCGTAGAAGCCACGAGGACTAGCGACGGGGAGCTGTTTTTT
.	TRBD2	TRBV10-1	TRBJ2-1	CASSSGSPGNEQFF	TGCGCCAGCAGTAGCGGGAGCCCGGGCAATGAGCAGTTCTTC
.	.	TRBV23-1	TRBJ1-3	CASSQYRDSGNTIYF	TGCGCCAGCAGTCAATACAGAGACTCTGGAAACACCATATATTTT
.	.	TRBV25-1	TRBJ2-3	CASSPTGTSTDTQYF	TGTGCCAGCAGCCCGACGGGGACAAGCACAGATACGCAGTATTTT
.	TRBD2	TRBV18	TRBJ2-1	CASSPRTSGYNEQFF	TGTGCCAGCTCACCACGTACTAGCGGATACAATGAGCAGTTCTTC
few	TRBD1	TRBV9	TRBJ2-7	CASSIWDRGYEQYF	TGTGCCAGCAGCATATGGGACAGGGGTTACGAGCAGTACTTC
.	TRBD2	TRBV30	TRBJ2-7	CAWTTIRLAGGHEQYF	TGTGCCTGGACCACGATTAGGCTAGCGGGGGGGCACGAGCAGTACTTC
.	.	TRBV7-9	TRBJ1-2	CASSSSGNYGYTF	TGTGCCAGCAGCTCTTCAGGGAACTATGGCTACACCTTC
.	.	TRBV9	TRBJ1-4	CASSGGPGRFDEKLFF	TGTGCCAGCAGCGGCGGGCCCGGGAGGTTTGATGAAAAACTGTTTTTT
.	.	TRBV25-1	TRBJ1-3	CASSESAGSGNTIYF	TGTGCCAGCAGTGAATCGGCAGGCTCTGGAAACACCATATATTTT
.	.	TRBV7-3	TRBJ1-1	CASSLQGKKAFF	TGTGCCAGCAGCTTACAGGGGAAGAAAGCTTTCTTT
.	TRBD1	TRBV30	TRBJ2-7	CAWEGQSYEQYF	TGTGCCTGGGAGGGACAGTCCTACGAGCAGTACTTC
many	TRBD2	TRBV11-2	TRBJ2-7	CASSLGLASYEQYF	TGTGCCAGCAGCTTAGGACTAGCCTCCTACGAGCAGTACTTC
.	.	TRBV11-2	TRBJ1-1	CASSPTNRNGEAFF	TGTGCCAGCAGCCCTACCAACAGAAACGGTGAAGCTTTCTTT
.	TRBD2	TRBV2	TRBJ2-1	CASSPSGGAYNEQFF	TGTGCCAGCAGTCCCAGCGGGGGCGCCTACAATGAGCAGTTCTTC
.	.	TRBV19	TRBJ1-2	CASSIGRIYGYTF	TGTGCCAGTAGTATTGGCAGAATATATGGCTACACCTTC
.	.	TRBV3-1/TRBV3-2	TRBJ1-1	CASSQDAGTEAFF	TGTGCCAGCAGCCAAGATGCAGGGACTGAAGCTTTCTTT